This is a list of T cell receptor beta chains from one sample in a study of cytomegalovirus exposure and HLA in healthy donors. Libraries were prepared by immunoSEQ multiplex PCR; TCRdb keeps only in-frame clonotypes and omits some of them. Here the sample spans about 160,000 clones, 85% being singletons. The sample consisted of PBMCs. The receptors were gathered from a man younger than 30 in good health and CMV-seropositive. The CDR3 runs from the conserved cysteine through the conserved F or W. The D gene is left open where the match is weak. Clone sizes are given selectively: once, few, many, or a class where the clone is expanded.

d_call clone_size j_call v_call cdr3_aa cdr3_nt
TRBD2 . TRBJ2-1 TRBV5-1 CASSSGLAGGENEQFF TGCGCCAGCAGCTCTGGACTAGCGGGGGGAGAGAATGAGCAGTTCTTC
TRBD2 . TRBJ2-3 TRBV7-9 CASSRTSGGGDTQYF TGTGCCAGCAGCCGGACTAGCGGGGGGGGTGATACGCAGTATTTT
. few TRBJ2-3 TRBV6-1 CASRSDRLTDTQYF TGTGCCAGCAGGTCGGACAGACTCACAGATACGCAGTATTTT
. . TRBJ2-5 TRBV6-1 CASSEALREQYF TGTGCCAGCAGTGAAGCGCTTCGGGAGCAGTACTTC
. few TRBJ1-1 TRBV10-3 CAISEAGGTEAFF TGTGCCATCAGTGAGGCAGGAGGTACTGAAGCTTTCTTT
. . TRBJ2-2 TRBV9 CASSFPKTGDTGELFF TGTGCCAGCAGCTTCCCGAAGACGGGGGACACCGGGGAGCTGTTTTTT
TRBD2 . TRBJ2-1 TRBV4-3 CASSQGPSGGYNEQFF TGCGCCAGCAGCCAAGGGCCTAGCGGGGGTTACAATGAGCAGTTCTTC
TRBD1 many TRBJ2-1 TRBV29-1 CSVEVGQGAREQFF TGCAGCGTTGAAGTGGGACAGGGGGCGCGTGAGCAGTTCTTC
. . TRBJ1-4 TRBV9 CASSAGGGEKLFF TGTGCCAGCAGCGCCGGAGGAGGTGAAAAACTGTTTTTT
. . TRBJ2-3 TRBV12-5 CASGLAGVDTQYF TGTGCTAGTGGTTTGGCAGGGGTAGATACGCAGTATTTT
TRBD2 . TRBJ2-3 TRBV7-3 CASSFSSGGADTQYF TGTGCCAGCAGCTTCTCTAGCGGGGGGGCAGATACGCAGTATTTT
TRBD1 . TRBJ2-3 TRBV6-4 CASSEEGGTGTQYF TGTGCCAGCAGTGAAGAAGGGGGCACAGGTACGCAGTATTTT
. . TRBJ1-1 TRBV7-9 CASSSRQFEAFF TGTGCCAGCAGCTCCCGACAGTTTGAAGCTTTCTTT
TRBD2 . TRBJ2-2 TRBV14 CASSFQRGFTGELFF TGTGCCAGCAGCTTCCAGCGGGGGTTCACCGGGGAGCTGTTTTTT
. . TRBJ1-1 TRBV6-5 CASRTSYGVPEAFF TGTGCCAGCAGGACCTCCTACGGGGTTCCTGAAGCTTTCTTT